This T cell receptor (beta chain) was retrieved from a study of graft-versus-host responses after intestinal transplantation. Study background: Induction with anti-thymocyte globulin, then tacrolimus and steroids for 2 to 3 years, was given to all recipients. General study results and limits: Early post-transplant declines in HvG were associated with peak levels of circulating GvH clones. The recipient marrow held GvH clones, and some of them showed up first in ileum or blood. Subjects displaying graft-donor T cell macrochimerism possessed elevated graft-versus-host to host-versus-graft clonal ratios inside allografts.

Concerning this clone itself: The antigen is not known.

Method: immunoSEQ multiplex PCR; TCRdb's copy keeps in-frame clones and lacks some. The sample has roughly 80,000 clones; about nine tenths are singletons. Germline V lookup: CDR1 SGHAT, CDR2 FQNNGV. V was pared by 3 bases and J by 2 bases, with 12 bases between. CDR3 length: 15 amino acids. The clonotype was recovered from a human donor who was the organ donor for an intestinal transplant. This rearrangement joins TRBV11-2 to TRBJ2-3, with D possibly called TRBD1 or TRBD2 (5 bases each). Sequencing was performed on unstimulated CD8+ T cells sorted from spleen or lymph node cells, taken before transplant. The CDR3 here is CASSLVRDPTDTQYF. In nucleotides, the CDR3 is TGTGCCAGCAGCTTGGTACGGGACCCCACAGATACGCAGTATTTT.